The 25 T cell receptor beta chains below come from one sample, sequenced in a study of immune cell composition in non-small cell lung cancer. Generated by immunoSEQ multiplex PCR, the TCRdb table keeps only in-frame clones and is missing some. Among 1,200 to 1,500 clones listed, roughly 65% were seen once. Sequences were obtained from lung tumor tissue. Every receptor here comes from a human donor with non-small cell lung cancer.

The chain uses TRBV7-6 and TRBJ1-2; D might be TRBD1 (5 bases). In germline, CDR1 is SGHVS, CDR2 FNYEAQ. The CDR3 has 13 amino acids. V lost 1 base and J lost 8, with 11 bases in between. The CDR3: CASSLEGWRGYTF. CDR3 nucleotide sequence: TGTGCCAGCAGCTTAGAGGGGTGGCGAGGCTACACCTTC.

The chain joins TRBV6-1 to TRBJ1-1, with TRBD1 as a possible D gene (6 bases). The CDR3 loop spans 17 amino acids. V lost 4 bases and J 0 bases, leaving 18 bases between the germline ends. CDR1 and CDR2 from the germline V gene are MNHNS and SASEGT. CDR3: CASSVAAQGSVNTEAFF. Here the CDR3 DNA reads TGTGCCAGCAGTGTCGCCGCCCAGGGGTCCGTGAACACTGAAGCTTTCTTT.

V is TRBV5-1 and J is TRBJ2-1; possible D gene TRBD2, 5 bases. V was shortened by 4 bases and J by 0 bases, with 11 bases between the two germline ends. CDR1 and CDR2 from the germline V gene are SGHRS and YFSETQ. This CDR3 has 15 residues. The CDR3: CASSEGGSSYNEQFF. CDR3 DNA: TGCGCCAGCAGCGAGGGTGGGAGCTCCTACAATGAGCAGTTCTTC.

The CDR3 DNA reads as TGTGCCAGCAGTGCCACTAGCGGAGAGACCCAGTACTTC. It yields the protein CASSATSGETQYF. V usage is TRBV27 and J usage is TRBJ2-5; 8 positions match TRBD2. Looked up from germline, CDR1 is MNHEY and CDR2 is SMNVEV (reference sequence). The V gene end was trimmed by 5 bases and the J gene end by 4 bases; junction bases not matched to a gene: 3. CDR3 length equals 13 residues.

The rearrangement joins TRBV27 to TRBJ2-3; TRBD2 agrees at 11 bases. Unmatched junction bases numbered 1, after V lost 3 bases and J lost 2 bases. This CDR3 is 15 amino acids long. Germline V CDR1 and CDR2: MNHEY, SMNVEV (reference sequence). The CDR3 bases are TGTGCCAGCAGTTTGACTAGCGGGAACACAGATACGCAGTATTTT. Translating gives CASSLTSGNTDTQYF.

The CDR3 nucleotides read TGTGCCAGCAGCTTACAACGTGACATGGATACGCAGTATTTT. Residues: CASSLQRDMDTQYF. The V and J genes are TRBV11-2 and TRBJ2-3, with D unresolved. This CDR3 is 14 amino acids long. CDR1 and CDR2 (germline): SGHAT, FQNNGV. V was pared by 2 bases and J by 6 bases, with 12 bases between.

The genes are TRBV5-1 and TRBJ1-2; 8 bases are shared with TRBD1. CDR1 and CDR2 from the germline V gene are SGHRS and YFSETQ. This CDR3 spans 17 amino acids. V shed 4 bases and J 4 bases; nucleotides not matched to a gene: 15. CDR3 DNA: TGCGCCAGCAGCCTTTTAGGGACAGGCACAAGTAGCTATGGCTACACCTTC. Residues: CASSLLGTGTSSYGYTF.

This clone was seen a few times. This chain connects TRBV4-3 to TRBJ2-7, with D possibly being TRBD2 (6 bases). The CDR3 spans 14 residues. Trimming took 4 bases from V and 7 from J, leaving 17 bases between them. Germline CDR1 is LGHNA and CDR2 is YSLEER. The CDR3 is CASSRGPWGGEQYF. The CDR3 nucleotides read TGCGCCAGCAGCCGAGGGCCTTGGGGAGGAGAGCAGTACTTC.

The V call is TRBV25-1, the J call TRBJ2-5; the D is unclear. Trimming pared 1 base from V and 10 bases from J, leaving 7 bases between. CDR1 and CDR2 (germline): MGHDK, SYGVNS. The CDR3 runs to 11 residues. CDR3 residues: CASSEFGFQYF. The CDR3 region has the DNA TGTGCCAGCAGTGAATTCGGTTTCCAGTACTTC. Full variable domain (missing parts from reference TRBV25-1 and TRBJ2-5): EADIYQTPRYLVIGTGKKITLECSQTMGHDKMYWYQQDPGMELHLIHYSYGVNSTEKGDLSSESTVSRIRTEHFPLTLESARPSHTSQYLCASSEFGFQYFGPGTRLLVL.

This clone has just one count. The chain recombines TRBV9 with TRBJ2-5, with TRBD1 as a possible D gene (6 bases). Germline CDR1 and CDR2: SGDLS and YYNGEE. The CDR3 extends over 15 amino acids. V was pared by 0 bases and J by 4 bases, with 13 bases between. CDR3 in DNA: TGTGCCAGCAGCGTAGAGGGGGTGTATAGAGAGACCCAGTACTTC. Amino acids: CASSVEGVYRETQYF.

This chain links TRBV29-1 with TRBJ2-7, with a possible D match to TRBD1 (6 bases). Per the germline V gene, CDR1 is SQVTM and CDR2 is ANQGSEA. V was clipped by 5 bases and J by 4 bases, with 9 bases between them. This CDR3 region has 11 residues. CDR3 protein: CSVSGDYEQYF. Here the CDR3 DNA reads TGCAGCGTTTCAGGGGATTACGAGCAGTACTTC.

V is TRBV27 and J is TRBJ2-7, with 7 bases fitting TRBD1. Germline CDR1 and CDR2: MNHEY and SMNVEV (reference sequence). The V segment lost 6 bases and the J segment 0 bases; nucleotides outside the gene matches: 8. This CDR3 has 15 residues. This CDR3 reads CASSSGQASSYEQYF. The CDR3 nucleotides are TGTGCCAGCAGCTCCGGACAGGCCAGCTCCTACGAGCAGTACTTC.

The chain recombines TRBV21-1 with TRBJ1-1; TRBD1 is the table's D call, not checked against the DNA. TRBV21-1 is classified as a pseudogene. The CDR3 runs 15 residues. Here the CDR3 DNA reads TGTGCCAGCAGTGACAGGGGGCGACGTATCACTGAAGCTTTCTTT. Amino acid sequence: CASSDRGRRITEAFF.

CDR3 loop: CASSYSTAFAYEQYF. CDR3 DNA: TGTGCCAGCAGTTACTCGACAGCTTTCGCCTACGAGCAGTACTTC. The rearrangement joins TRBV6-6 to TRBJ2-7; tentatively, D is TRBD1 (5 bases). Trimming took 0 bases from V and 2 from J, leaving 11 bases between them. The germline gives CDR1 MNHNY, CDR2 SVGAGI (reference sequence). The CDR3 spans 15 residues.

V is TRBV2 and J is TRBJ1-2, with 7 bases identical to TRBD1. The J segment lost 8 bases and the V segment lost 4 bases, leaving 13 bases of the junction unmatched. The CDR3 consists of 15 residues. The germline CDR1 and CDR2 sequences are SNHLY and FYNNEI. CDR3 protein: CASSGQTDREEGYTF. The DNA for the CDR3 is TGTGCCAGCAGTGGACAGACAGACAGGGAAGAAGGCTACACCTTC.

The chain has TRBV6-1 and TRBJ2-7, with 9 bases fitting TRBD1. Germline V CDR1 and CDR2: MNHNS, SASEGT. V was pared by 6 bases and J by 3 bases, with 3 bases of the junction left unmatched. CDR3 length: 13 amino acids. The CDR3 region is CASRRTGDYEQYF. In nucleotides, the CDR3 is TGTGCCAGCAGGCGGACAGGGGACTACGAGCAGTACTTC.

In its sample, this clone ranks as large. CDR3 bases: TGTGCCAGCTCACCGGACACAGGGAGCTACTATGGCTACACCTTC. Translation gives CASSPDTGSYYGYTF. The chain recombines TRBV18 with TRBJ1-2; weak D call: TRBD1 (6 bases). V lost 3 bases and J lost 3, with 14 bases in between. The germline CDR1 and CDR2 sequences are KGHSH and LQKENI. There are 15 residues in the CDR3.

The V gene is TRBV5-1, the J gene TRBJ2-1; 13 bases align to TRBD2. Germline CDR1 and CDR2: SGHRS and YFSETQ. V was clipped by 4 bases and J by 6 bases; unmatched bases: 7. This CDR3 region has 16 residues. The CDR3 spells CASSPGLAGVSNEQFF. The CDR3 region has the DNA TGCGCCAGCAGCCCCGGACTAGCGGGAGTATCCAATGAGCAGTTCTTC.

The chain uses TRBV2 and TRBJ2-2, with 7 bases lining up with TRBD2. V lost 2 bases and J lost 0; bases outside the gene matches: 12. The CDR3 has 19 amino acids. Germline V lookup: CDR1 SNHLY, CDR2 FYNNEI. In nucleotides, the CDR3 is TGTGCCAGCAGTGAACCTCGATATGGGGGGGACCCGAACACCGGGGAGCTGTTTTTT. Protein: CASSEPRYGGDPNTGELFF.

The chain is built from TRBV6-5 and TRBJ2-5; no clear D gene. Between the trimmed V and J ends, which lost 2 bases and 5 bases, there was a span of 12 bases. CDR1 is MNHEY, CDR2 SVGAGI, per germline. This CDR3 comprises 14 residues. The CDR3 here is CASSYDTGRETQYF. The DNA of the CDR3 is TGTGCCAGCAGTTACGACACTGGTCGGGAGACCCAGTACTTC.

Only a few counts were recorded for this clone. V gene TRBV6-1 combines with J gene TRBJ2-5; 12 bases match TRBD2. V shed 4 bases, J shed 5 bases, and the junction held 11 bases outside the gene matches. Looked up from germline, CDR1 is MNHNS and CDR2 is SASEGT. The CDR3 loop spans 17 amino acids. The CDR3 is CASSGRGPSGRVETQYF. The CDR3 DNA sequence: TGTGCCAGCAGTGGCCGTGGGCCTAGCGGGAGGGTGGAGACCCAGTACTTC.

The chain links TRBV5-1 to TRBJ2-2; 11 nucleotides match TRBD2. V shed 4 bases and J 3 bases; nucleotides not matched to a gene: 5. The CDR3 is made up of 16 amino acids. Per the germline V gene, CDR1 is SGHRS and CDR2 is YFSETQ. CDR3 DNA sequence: TGCGCCAGCAGCGAAGGGACTAGCGGCCACACCGGGGAGCTGTTTTTT. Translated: CASSEGTSGHTGELFF.

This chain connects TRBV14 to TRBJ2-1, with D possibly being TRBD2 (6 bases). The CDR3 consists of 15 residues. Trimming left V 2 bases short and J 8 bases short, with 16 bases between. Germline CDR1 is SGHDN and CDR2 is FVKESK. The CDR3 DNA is TGTGCCAGCAGCCAAACGGGACTCGAGGGGCATGAGCAGTTCTTC. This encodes CASSQTGLEGHEQFF.

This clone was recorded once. CDR3: CASSLAYPPTEAFF. The CDR3, as DNA: TGCGCCAGCAGCTTGGCCTATCCCCCCACTGAAGCTTTCTTT. V is TRBV5-1 and J is TRBJ1-1; D unresolved. This CDR3 spans 14 amino acids. The germline V gene has CDR1 SGHRS and CDR2 YFSETQ. The germline V and J ends were trimmed by 0 bases and 4 bases, with 10 bases remaining between them.

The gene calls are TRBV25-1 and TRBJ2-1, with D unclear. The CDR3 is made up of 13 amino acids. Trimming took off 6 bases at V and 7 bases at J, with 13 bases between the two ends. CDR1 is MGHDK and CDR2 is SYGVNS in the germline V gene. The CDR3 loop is CASRPTAENEQFF. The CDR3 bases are TGTGCCAGCAGGCCCACCGCTGAGAATGAGCAGTTCTTC.